This TCR beta chain was recovered during a study of cytomegalovirus exposure and HLA in healthy donors. Study-wide points: Several of the most significant clusters were apparently associated with common viral pathogens in a later analysis.

PCR used 60 Vbeta primers and 13 Jbeta primers. Data came from immunoSEQ multiplex PCR; TCRdb stores just in-frame clones and leaves some out. The table records 150,000 to 200,000 clones, around 80% of them present only once. Only one count was recorded for this clone. No antigen is known for it. Donors showed nominal health when sampled, although they likely had unrecorded immune exposures. Trimming cost V 9 bases and J 3 bases, with 16 bases left between them. This CDR3 region has 14 residues. From germline, CDR1 is LNHDA and CDR2 SQIVND (reference sequence). The chain uses TRBV19 and TRBJ2-3; D is possibly TRBD1 (7 bases). This TCR was sampled from a woman in her 50s in good health and CMV-seropositive. The sample taken for sequencing was PBMCs. The CDR3 region has the DNA TGTGCCAGCCGCGGGAACAGGGGAACAGATACGCAGTATTTT. The encoded protein is CASRGNRGTDTQYF.